This T cell receptor beta chain was sequenced during a study of T cell clonotyping in hematopoietic cell transplantation. This sample's time point: recipient sample about 28 days before transplant, after cytoreduction. Produced via immunoSEQ multiplex PCR; TCRdb's table is partial and in-frame only. The repertoire holds under 35,000 clones, over 60% seen once, with about 6% in the top ten. With respect to this clone: As yet, its antigen is unknown.

Trimming at V came to 1 base and at J to 9 bases, leaving 5 bases not matched to a gene. Germline values: CDR1 SEHNR, CDR2 FQNEAQ (reference sequence). The CDR3 totals 14 residues. Study results and limitations: Without cell sorting, CD4 versus CD8 contributions remain unresolved.

V and J are TRBV7-9 and TRBJ1-5; 8 positions agree with TRBD1. This material consisted of peripheral blood mononuclear cells, taken before stem cell transplant. The clonotype comes from a man aged 45-65 years with myelodysplastic syndrome. Some clones in this sample may be carry-over from other donors' samples. The CDR3 region has the DNA TGTGCCAGCAGCTTAGGACAGGGGTCCGGGCCCCAGCATTTT. Encoded protein: CASSLGQGSGPQHF.